Below, 8 T cell receptor beta chains from the same sample are listed, as sequenced in a study of CD8+CD57+ T cells in acquired aplastic anemia. TCR beta VDJ and CDR3 were profiled, and genomic DNA was the template. One entry per CDR3 protein results from TCRdb running MiXCR on the reads. The data hold around 430,000 distinct CDR3 sequences, with 25% to 40% observed a single time. Patients selected for sequencing had displayed CD8+CD57+ cell expansion by flow cytometry. Sequencing was carried out using sorted CD4+, CD8+, or CD8+CD57+ T cells (not recorded which) from PBMCs. The receptor source for this set is a human donor with aplastic anemia.

The chain has TRBV11-2 and TRBJ1-6, with D maybe TRBD1 (5 bases). There are 17 residues in the CDR3. The V end lost 0 bases, the J end lost 6 bases, and 15 bases lay between the germline ends. Germline V gives CDR1 SGHAT, CDR2 FQNNGV. CDR3 sequence: CASSLDPRFGGNSPLHF. In DNA form, the CDR3 reads TGTGCCAGCAGCTTAGACCCTAGATTTGGGGGTAATTCACCCCTCCACTTT. Full variable domain (rest looked up from reference TRBV11-2 and TRBJ1-6): EAGVAQSPRYKIIEKRQSVAFWCNPISGHATLYWYQQILGQGPKLLIQFQNNGVVDDSQLPKDRFSAERLKGVDSTLKIQPAKLEDSAVYLCASSLDPRFGGNSPLHFGNGTRLTVT.

J is TRBJ1-2 and V is TRBV19; D remains ambiguous. CDR3 size: 13 residues. The germline gives CDR1 LNHDA, CDR2 SQIVND (reference sequence). The V end was cut by 5 bases, the J end by 0 bases, with 7 bases between. The CDR3 reads CASSVGSNYGYTF. In nucleotides, the CDR3 is TGTGCCAGTAGTGTAGGCTCTAACTATGGCTACACCTTC.

This clonotype was observed a handful of times. The chain recombines TRBV20-1 with TRBJ2-7, with a tentative D call TRBD1 (6 bases). Germline CDR1 reads DFQATT; CDR2 reads SNEGSKA (reference sequence). The CDR3 is 16 amino acids. With 3 bases removed from V and 0 bases from J, the gap between germline ends came to 18 bases. CDR3 in DNA: TGCAGTGCTAGTTTGACAGGTATACCCGGCTCCTACGAGCAGTACTTC. Protein: CSASLTGIPGSYEQYF.

The J gene is TRBJ2-7, the V gene TRBV20-1; D may match TRBD1 or TRBD2 (5 bases each). The length of the CDR3 is 15 residues. Germline-derived CDR1 and CDR2 are DFQATT and SNEGSKA (reference sequence). Trimming took 3 bases from V and 7 from J, leaving 22 bases between them. The CDR3 DNA sequence: TGCAGTGCTAGTTTTGGGGGTTTCTCCTACAATGAGCAGTACTTC. Translation: CSASFGGFSYNEQYF.

This clonotype was counted once. V is TRBV20-1 and J is TRBJ1-2, with D maybe TRBD1 (6 bases). Germline V lookup: CDR1 DFQATT, CDR2 SNEGSKA (reference sequence). The CDR3 length is 14 residues. V was pared by 3 bases and J by 5 bases, with 16 bases between. DNA for the CDR3: TGCAGTGCTAGGGCCTTGGGACACCTTTATGGCTACACCTTC. This sequence encodes CSARALGHLYGYTF.

V usage is TRBV10-3 and J usage is TRBJ1-6, with TRBD1 matching over 12 bases. Germline CDR1 and CDR2: ENHRY and SYGVKD. The length of the CDR3 is 15 residues. Trimming removed 10 bases from V and 5 bases from J; junction bases left unmatched: 6. The CDR3 DNA reads TGTGCCACAGCCGGGGACAGGGGGCATAATTCACCCCTCCACTTT. Amino acids: CATAGDRGHNSPLHF.

The table lists this clonotype with many counts. The chain recombines TRBV29-1 with TRBJ1-4; TRBD1 is a possible D gene (5 bases). CDR1 and CDR2 from the germline V gene are SQVTM and ANQGSEA. Trimming stripped 4 bases from V and 8 bases from J, with 11 bases between. The CDR3 is 12 residues long. CDR3 DNA: TGCAGCGTTGGCCAGGGTAGGGAAAAACTGTTTTTT. Translated: CSVGQGREKLFF.

In the case of this clonotype: It may be a read error: a sequence one base away is much more abundant. The V and J genes are TRBV12-3 or TRBV12-4 and TRBJ2-7, with no clear D. This CDR3 region has 11 residues. V lost 10 bases and J lost 5, with 12 bases in between. The DNA for the CDR3 is TGTGCCAACAGCAGGCGCGACGAGCAGTACTTC. This translates into CANSRRDEQYF.